This is a list of T cell receptor beta chains from one sample in a study of blood T cell repertoires in COVID-19. The method was immunoSEQ multiplex PCR; TCRdb's version includes in-frame clones alone and lacks a portion of them. The sample holds 350,000 or so clones, 89% seen once. Sequencing input: peripheral blood. Receptors were obtained from an older woman with COVID-19, enrolled during active disease. CDR3s include the opening cysteine and the closing phenylalanine or tryptophan. Each record gives: V gene, clone size, D gene, J gene, CDR3 protein, CDR3 DNA. A D gene is named only where the DNA matches it firmly. Size tells how often a clone was seen (once, few, many) or the class of an expanded clone, and some rows leave it out.

TRBV4-1	-	-	TRBJ1-1	CASSQVTVNTEAFF	TGCGCCAGCAGCCAGGTTACAGTGAACACTGAAGCTTTCTTT
TRBV4-2	-	TRBD1	TRBJ1-6	CASSQGNQGAYSPLHF	TGTGCCAGCAGCCAAGGTAACCAGGGGGCGTATTCACCCCTCCACTTT
TRBV5-1	-	-	TRBJ1-4	CASSLTAGKEKLFF	TGCGCCAGCAGCTTGACGGCAGGGAAGGAAAAACTGTTTTTT
TRBV5-5	once	-	TRBJ1-5	CASSPEHNQPQHF	TGTGCCAGCAGCCCCGAGCACAATCAGCCCCAGCATTTT
TRBV7-2	-	-	TRBJ2-7	CASSLDVHYEQYF	TGTGCCAGCAGCTTAGACGTACACTACGAGCAGTACTTC
TRBV5-1	-	-	TRBJ2-1	CASSLSRGNEQFF	TGCGCCAGCAGCTTGTCCAGGGGAAATGAGCAGTTCTTC
TRBV18	-	-	TRBJ1-5	CASSPSIRGNQPQHF	TGTGCCAGCTCACCGTCGATTCGGGGCAATCAGCCCCAGCATTTT
TRBV6-5	once	-	TRBJ1-2	CASSYQGLGGYTF	TGTGCCAGCAGTTACCAGGGGCTAGGTGGCTACACCTTC
TRBV19	-	-	TRBJ2-1	CASSEQVLSYNEQFF	TGTGCCAGTAGTGAACAGGTCTTATCCTACAATGAGCAGTTCTTC
TRBV9	-	-	TRBJ1-1	CASSAARGMNTEAFF	TGTGCCAGCAGCGCCGCCCGGGGGATGAACACTGAAGCTTTCTTT
TRBV19	few	TRBD1	TRBJ2-7	CASMGQPYEQYF	TGTGCCAGTATGGGACAGCCCTACGAGCAGTACTTC
TRBV5-5	-	TRBD1	TRBJ1-2	CASSLDRGQNYGYTF	TGTGCCAGCAGCTTGGACAGGGGGCAGAACTATGGCTACACCTTC
TRBV2	once	TRBD2	TRBJ2-5	CASTQMSGGETQYF	TGTGCCAGCACCCAAATGTCGGGGGGAGAGACCCAGTACTTC
TRBV5-6	-	TRBD1	TRBJ2-5	CASSYGQVLQETQYF	TGTGCCAGCAGCTACGGACAGGTTTTACAAGAGACCCAGTACTTC
TRBV27	few	TRBD1	TRBJ1-5	CASRSTGAGQPQHF	TGTGCCAGCAGATCGACAGGGGCGGGTCAGCCCCAGCATTTT
TRBV27	-	TRBD1	TRBJ2-1	CASSLYPPVTGFVGIEQFF	TGTGCCAGCAGTTTATACCCCCCCGTGACAGGGTTCGTGGGGATTGAGCAGTTCTTC
TRBV27	-	-	TRBJ1-1	CASSPVAGNTEAFF	TGTGCCAGCAGCCCCGTGGCAGGGAACACTGAAGCTTTCTTT
TRBV7-9	-	TRBD1	TRBJ1-1	CASSLRTGAEAFF	TGTGCCAGCAGCTTGAGGACAGGAGCTGAAGCTTTCTTT
TRBV14	-	TRBD2	TRBJ2-1	CASSPWTSGAMLGEQFF	TGTGCCAGCAGCCCCTGGACTAGCGGGGCTATGTTAGGTGAGCAGTTCTTC
TRBV19	-	TRBD1	TRBJ2-7	CASSTPGQGSGEQYF	TGTGCCAGTAGTACCCCCGGACAGGGGAGTGGCGAGCAGTACTTC
TRBV6-2/TRBV6-3	-	-	TRBJ1-2	CASSPGGGYTF	TGTGCCAGCAGCCCGGGGGGTGGCTACACCTTC
TRBV3-1/TRBV3-2	-	TRBD1	TRBJ1-1	CASSQDLQGAAFF	TGTGCCAGCAGCCAAGATCTACAGGGGGCGGCTTTCTTT
TRBV3-1/TRBV3-2	-	-	TRBJ2-4	CASSPLPGKDVNIQYF	TGTGCCAGCAGCCCTCTACCGGGAAAAGATGTGAACATTCAGTACTTC
TRBV7-2	once	-	TRBJ1-3	CASSPLQVTSGNTIYF	TGTGCCAGCAGCCCACTACAGGTCACCTCTGGAAACACCATATATTTT
TRBV18	-	-	TRBJ2-6	CASSPYQGQGAGANVLTF	TGTGCCAGCTCACCGTACCAGGGTCAGGGTGCTGGGGCCAACGTCCTGACTTTC
TRBV12-3/TRBV12-4	-	-	TRBJ1-6	CASSWENSPLHF	TGTGCCAGCAGTTGGGAGAATTCACCCCTCCACTTT
TRBV3-1/TRBV3-2	-	TRBD1	TRBJ1-2	CASSLEGTGSNYGYTF	TGTGCCAGCAGCCTAGAGGGGACAGGGTCTAACTATGGCTACACCTTC
TRBV10-3	-	TRBD1	TRBJ1-6	CAISASARTGNSPLHF	TGTGCCATCAGTGCCTCGGCTCGGACAGGAAATTCACCCCTCCACTTT
TRBV6-5	many	TRBD1	TRBJ1-5	CASSDRGYSNQPQHF	TGTGCCAGCAGCGACAGGGGATATAGCAATCAGCCCCAGCATTTT
TRBV7-2	-	-	TRBJ2-2	CASSLAAGLRGGELFF	TGTGCCAGCAGCTTAGCGGCGGGCCTTCGGGGCGGGGAGCTGTTTTTT
TRBV29-1	-	TRBD1	TRBJ1-4	CSVSPGGNEKLFF	TGCAGCGTTTCCCCAGGGGGAAATGAAAAACTGTTTTTT
TRBV5-1	-	TRBD2	TRBJ2-2	CASSTGTSGGRGAGELFF	TGCGCCAGCAGCACCGGGACTAGCGGGGGCCGGGGAGCCGGGGAGCTGTTTTTT
TRBV19	-	TRBD1	TRBJ1-5	CASRGQGLGLIQPQHF	TGTGCCAGTAGGGGACAGGGCCTGGGTCTCATTCAGCCCCAGCATTTT